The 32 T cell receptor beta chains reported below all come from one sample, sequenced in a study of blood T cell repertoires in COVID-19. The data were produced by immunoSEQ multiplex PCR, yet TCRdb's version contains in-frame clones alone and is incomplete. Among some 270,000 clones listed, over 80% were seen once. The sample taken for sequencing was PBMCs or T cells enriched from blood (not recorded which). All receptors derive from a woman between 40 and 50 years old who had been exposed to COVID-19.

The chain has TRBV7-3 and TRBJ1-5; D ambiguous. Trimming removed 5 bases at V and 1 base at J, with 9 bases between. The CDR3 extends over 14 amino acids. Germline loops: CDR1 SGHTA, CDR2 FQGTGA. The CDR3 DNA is TGTGCCAGCAGCCTTGGGCCCAGCAATCAGCCCCAGCATTTT. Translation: CASSLGPSNQPQHF.

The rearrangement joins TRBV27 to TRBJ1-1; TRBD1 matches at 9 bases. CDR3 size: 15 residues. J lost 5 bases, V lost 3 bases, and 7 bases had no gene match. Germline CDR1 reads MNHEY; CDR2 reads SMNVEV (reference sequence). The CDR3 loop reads CASSFQDRGRTEAFF. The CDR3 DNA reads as TGTGCCAGCAGTTTCCAGGACAGGGGAAGAACTGAAGCTTTCTTT.

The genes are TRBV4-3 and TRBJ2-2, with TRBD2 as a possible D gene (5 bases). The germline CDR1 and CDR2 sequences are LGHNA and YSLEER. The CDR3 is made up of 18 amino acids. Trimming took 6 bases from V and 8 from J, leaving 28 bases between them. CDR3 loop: CASRRTTSPGLQRGELFF. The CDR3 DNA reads TGCGCCAGCAGAAGAACAACCTCACCGGGGTTGCAAAGGGGGGAGCTGTTTTTT.

CDR3 amino acids: CASNLAGTNTDTQYF. The CDR3, as DNA: TGTGCCAGCAACCTAGCGGGAACGAACACAGATACGCAGTATTTT. The chain links TRBV11-3 to TRBJ2-3; TRBD2 agrees at 9 bases. Germline V gives CDR1 SGHNT, CDR2 YENEEA. Trimming removed 7 bases from V and 2 bases from J; junction bases left unmatched: 7. This CDR3 is 15 amino acids long.

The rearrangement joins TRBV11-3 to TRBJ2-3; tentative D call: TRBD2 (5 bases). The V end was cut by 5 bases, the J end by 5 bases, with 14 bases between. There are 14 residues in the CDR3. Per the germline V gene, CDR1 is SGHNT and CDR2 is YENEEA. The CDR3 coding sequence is TGTGCCAGCAGCCCATCCCTAGGGAGAGATACGCAGTATTTT. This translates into CASSPSLGRDTQYF.

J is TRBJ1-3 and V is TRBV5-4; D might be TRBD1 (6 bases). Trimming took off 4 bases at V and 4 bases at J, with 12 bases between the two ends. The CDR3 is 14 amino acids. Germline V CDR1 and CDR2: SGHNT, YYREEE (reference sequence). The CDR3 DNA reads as TGTGCCAGCAGCCCGACGGGGGGCGGAAACACCATATATTTT. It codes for CASSPTGGGNTIYF.

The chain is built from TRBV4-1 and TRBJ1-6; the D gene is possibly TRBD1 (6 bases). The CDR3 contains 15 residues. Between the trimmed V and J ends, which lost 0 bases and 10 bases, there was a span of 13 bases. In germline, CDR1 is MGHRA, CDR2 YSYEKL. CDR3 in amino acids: CASSQEGAIKSPLHF. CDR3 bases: TGCGCCAGCAGCCAAGAGGGGGCTATTAAGTCACCCCTCCACTTT.

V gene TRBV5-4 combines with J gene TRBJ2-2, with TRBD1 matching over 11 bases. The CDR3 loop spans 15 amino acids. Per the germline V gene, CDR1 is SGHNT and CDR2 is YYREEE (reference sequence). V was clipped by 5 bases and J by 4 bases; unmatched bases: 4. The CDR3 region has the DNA TGTGCCAGCAGAAGGGACAGGGGGGGCACCGGGGAGCTGTTTTTT. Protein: CASRRDRGGTGELFF.

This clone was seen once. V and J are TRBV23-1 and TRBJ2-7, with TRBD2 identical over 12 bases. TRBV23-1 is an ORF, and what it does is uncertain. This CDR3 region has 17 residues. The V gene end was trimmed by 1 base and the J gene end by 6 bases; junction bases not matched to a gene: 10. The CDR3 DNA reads TGCGCCAGCAGTCAATGGGCTAGCGGGAGGGCCAGGGCCGAGCAGTACGTC. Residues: CASSQWASGRARAEQYV.

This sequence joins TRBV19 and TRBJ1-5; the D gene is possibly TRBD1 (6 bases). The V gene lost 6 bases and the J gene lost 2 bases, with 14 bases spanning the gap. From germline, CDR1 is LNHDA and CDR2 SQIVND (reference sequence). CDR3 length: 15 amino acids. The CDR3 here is CASSPGAVGNQPQHF. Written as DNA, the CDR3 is TGTGCCAGTAGCCCAGGGGCGGTAGGCAATCAGCCCCAGCATTTT.

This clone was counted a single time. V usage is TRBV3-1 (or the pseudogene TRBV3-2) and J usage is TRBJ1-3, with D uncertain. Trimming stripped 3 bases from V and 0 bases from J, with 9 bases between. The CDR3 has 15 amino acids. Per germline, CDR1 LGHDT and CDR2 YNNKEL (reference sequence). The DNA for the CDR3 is TGTGCCAGCAGCCAGTTGGGCAGCTCTGGAAACACCATATATTTT. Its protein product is CASSQLGSSGNTIYF.

For the CDR3, the DNA is TGTGCCAGCAGCCTGGGGAGACTGCAGTACTTC. It is translated as CASSLGRLQYF. The rearrangement uses TRBV7-2 and TRBJ2-7; weak D call: TRBD2 (5 bases). The CDR3 runs to 11 residues. Between the trimmed V and J ends, which lost 5 bases and 9 bases, there was a span of 11 bases. Germline lookup yields CDR1 SGHTA and CDR2 FQGNSA.

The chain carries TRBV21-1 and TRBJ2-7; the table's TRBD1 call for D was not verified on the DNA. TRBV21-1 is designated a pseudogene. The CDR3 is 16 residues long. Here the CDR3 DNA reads TGTGCCAGCAGCAAAGGGCCTCCGGGACAGGCCTACGAGCAGTACTTC. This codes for CASSKGPPGQAYEQYF.

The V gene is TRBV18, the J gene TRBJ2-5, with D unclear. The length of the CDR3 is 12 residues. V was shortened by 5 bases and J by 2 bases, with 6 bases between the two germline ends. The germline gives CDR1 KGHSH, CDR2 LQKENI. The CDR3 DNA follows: TGTGCCAGCTCAAAACAACAAGAGACCCAGTACTTC. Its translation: CASSKQQETQYF.

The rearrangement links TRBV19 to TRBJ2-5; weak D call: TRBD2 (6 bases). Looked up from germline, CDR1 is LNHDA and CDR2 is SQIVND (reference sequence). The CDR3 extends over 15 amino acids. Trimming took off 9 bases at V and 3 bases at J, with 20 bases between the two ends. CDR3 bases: TGTGCCAGAAACGGGGGTTCGAGACAGAAAGAGACCCAGTACTTC. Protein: CARNGGSRQKETQYF.

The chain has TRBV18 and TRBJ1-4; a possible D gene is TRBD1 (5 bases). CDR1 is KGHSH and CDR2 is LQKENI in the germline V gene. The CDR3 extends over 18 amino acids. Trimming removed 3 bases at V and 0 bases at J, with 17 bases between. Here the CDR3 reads CASSPPGRRGTTNEKLFF. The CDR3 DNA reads TGTGCCAGCTCACCTCCCGGCAGGCGGGGGACAACTAATGAAAAACTGTTTTTT.

This chain's CDR3 is CAWTQKERSGNTIYF. CDR3 DNA sequence: TGTGCCTGGACCCAGAAAGAACGATCTGGAAACACCATATATTTT. This rearrangement joins TRBV30 to TRBJ1-3, with D hard to call. V shed 4 bases and J shed 1 base, with 14 bases lying between them. CDR1 GTSNPN and CDR2 SVGIG come from the germline V gene (reference sequence). The CDR3 sequence is 15 residues long.

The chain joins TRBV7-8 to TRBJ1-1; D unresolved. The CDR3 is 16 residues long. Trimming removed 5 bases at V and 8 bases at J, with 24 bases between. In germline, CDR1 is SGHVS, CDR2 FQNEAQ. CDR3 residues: CASSNNLAGFPFEAFF. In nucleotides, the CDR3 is TGTGCCAGCAGCAACAACCTAGCGGGGTTTCCTTTCGAAGCTTTCTTT.

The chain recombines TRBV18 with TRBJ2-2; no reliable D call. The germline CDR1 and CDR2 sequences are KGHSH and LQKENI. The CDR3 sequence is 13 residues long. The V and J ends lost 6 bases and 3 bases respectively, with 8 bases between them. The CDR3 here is CASSSQDTGELFF. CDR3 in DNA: TGTGCCAGCTCTAGTCAGGACACCGGGGAGCTGTTTTTT.

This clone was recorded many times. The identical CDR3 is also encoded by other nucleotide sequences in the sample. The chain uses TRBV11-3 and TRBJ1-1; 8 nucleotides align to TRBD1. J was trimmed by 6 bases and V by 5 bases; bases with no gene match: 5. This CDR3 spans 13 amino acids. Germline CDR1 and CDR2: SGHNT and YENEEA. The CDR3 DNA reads TGTGCCAGCAGCCGGGACAGGTCCGCTGAAGCTTTCTTT. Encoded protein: CASSRDRSAEAFF.

As DNA, the CDR3 is TGTGCCAGCAGCTTAAATGCTGGGGGGGGATACGCGCAGTACGTC. The encoded protein is CASSLNAGGGYAQYV. J is TRBJ2-7 and V is TRBV7-8, with 7 bases that match TRBD2. CDR3 length: 15 amino acids. Germline CDR1 SGHVS, CDR2 FQNEAQ.

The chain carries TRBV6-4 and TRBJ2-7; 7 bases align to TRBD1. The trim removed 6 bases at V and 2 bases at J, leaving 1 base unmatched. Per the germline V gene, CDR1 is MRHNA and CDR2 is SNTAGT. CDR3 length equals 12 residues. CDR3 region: CASRQGAYEQYF. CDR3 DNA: TGTGCCAGCAGGCAGGGGGCCTACGAGCAGTACTTC.

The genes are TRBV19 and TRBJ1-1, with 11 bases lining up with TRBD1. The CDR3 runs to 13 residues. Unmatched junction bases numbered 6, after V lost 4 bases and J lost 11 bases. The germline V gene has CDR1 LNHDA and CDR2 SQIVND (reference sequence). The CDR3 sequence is CASSREGQGAAFF. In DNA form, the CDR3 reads TGTGCCAGTAGTAGAGAAGGACAGGGGGCGGCTTTCTTT.

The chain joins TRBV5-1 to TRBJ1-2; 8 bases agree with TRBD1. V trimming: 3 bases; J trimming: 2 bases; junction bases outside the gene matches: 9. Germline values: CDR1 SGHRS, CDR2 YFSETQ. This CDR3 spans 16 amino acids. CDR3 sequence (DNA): TGCGCCAGCAGCTGGGACAGTGGACAGGGCAACTATGGCTACACCTTC. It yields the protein CASSWDSGQGNYGYTF.

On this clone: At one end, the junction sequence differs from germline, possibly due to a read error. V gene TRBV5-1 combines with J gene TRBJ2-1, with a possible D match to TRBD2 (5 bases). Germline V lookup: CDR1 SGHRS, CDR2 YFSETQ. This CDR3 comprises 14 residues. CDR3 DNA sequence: TGTGCCAGCAATCCCCGGGAAAGTAGCCGGTCCCAGTTCTTC. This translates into CASNPRESSRSQFF.

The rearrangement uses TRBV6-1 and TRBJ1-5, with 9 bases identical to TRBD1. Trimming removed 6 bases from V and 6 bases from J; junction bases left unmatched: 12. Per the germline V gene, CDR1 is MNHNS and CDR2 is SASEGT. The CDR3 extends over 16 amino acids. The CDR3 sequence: CASRETPGQGTQPQHF. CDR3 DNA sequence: TGTGCCAGCAGGGAAACCCCGGGACAGGGTACTCAGCCCCAGCATTTT.

The CDR3 loop reads CASSLHLGGTGNTGELFF. The CDR3 DNA follows: TGTGCCAGCAGCCTTCACTTGGGGGGGACAGGGAACACCGGGGAGCTGTTTTTT. This sequence joins TRBV9 and TRBJ2-2; D perhaps matches TRBD1 (8 bases). From germline, CDR1 is SGDLS and CDR2 YYNGEE. The CDR3 sequence is 18 residues long. The V end lost 4 bases, the J end lost 1 base, and 20 bases lay between the germline ends.

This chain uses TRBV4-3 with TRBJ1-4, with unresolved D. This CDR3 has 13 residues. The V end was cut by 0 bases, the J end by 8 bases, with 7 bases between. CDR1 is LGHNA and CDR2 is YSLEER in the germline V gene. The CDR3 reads CASSQDSGEKLFF. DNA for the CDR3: TGCGCCAGCAGCCAAGATTCGGGAGAAAAACTGTTTTTT.

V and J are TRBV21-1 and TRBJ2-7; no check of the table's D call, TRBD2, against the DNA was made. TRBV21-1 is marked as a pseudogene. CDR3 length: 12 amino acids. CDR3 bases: TGTGCCACGTACCGGGAAGCCTACGAGCAGTACTTC. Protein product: CATYREAYEQYF.

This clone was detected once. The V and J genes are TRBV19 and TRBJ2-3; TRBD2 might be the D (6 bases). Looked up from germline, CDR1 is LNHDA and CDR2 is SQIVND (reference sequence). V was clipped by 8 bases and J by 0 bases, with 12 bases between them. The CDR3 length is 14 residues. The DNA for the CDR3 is TGTGCCAGTCGAAGCGGGCCCAGCACAGATACGCAGTATTTT. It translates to CASRSGPSTDTQYF.

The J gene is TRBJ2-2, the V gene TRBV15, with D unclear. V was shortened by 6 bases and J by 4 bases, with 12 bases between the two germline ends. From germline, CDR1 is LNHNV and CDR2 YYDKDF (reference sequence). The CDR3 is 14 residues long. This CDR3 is CATRFFGPTGELFF. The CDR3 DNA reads TGTGCCACCAGATTTTTCGGTCCCACCGGGGAGCTGTTTTTT. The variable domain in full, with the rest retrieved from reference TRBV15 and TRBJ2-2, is DAMVIQNPRYQVTQFGKPVTLSCSQTLNHNVMYWYQQKSSQAPKLLFHYYDKDFNNEADTPDNFQSRRPNTSFCFLDIRSPGLGDTAMYLCATRFFGPTGELFFGEGSRLTVL.

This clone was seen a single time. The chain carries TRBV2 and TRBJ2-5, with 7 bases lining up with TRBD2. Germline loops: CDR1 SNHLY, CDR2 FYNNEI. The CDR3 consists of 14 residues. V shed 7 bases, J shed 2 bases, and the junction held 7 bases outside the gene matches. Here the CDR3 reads CASTLSGLQETQYF. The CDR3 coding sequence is TGTGCCAGCACTCTATCGGGACTACAAGAGACCCAGTACTTC.